The clone carrying this T cell receptor beta chain came up a few times. No antigen is known for it. V shed 5 bases, J shed 7 bases, and the junction held 8 bases outside the gene matches. In germline, CDR1 is LNHNV, CDR2 YYDKDF (reference sequence). This CDR3 spans 13 amino acids. The data were taken from a study of beta chain features in type 1 diabetes. About the research overall: Healthy donors resembled patients in age, gender and cell yields. General study points: Compared with healthy donors, patients appeared to share more similar naive, central memory and regulatory TCRB repertoires. Researchers caution that PCR might favor shorter templates, equally among patients and controls.

Sorting that relied on CD45RO/CCR7/CD25/CD127/CD95/CD27 yielded CD4+ naive, central memory, regulatory and stem cell-like memory cells. Since all of the isolated RNA was reverse transcribed, expressed TCRB transcripts were what got sequenced. The table came from immunoSEQ multiplex PCR; TCRdb's copy has only in-frame clones and leaves some out. The sample lists some 900,000 clones; about a sixth were seen once. The chain has TRBV15 and TRBJ2-7, with 7 bases matching TRBD2. The receptor's source is a young woman in good health. The sequencing input was naive CD4+ T cells from blood. The CDR3 nucleotides read TGTGCCACCAGCCTAGGACTAGTGGGTGAGCAGTACTTC. This codes for CATSLGLVGEQYF.